The text below deals with one T cell receptor (beta chain). Its specific antigen is unknown. Base qualities are not provided; no much larger clone lies one nucleotide away. The data stem from a study of CD8 T cells in ankylosing spondylitis (dated by TCRdb to about 2017). A note on the overall study: The study set out to find disease-linked TCR variants by profiling T cell receptor beta repertoires in ankylosing spondylitis patients and healthy donors. In total, the full study cohort was made up of about 99 healthy donors and 25 to 30 ankylosing spondylitis patients. Peripheral blood was sampled, and synovial fluid was also collected from ankylosing spondylitis patients.

Overall study outcomes, separate from this receptor: A CD8+ phenotype was shown by the disease-linked clones, which were found at relatively low frequencies in peripheral blood. A TCR beta motif made up of fewer than 10 highly homologous amino acid variants appeared to be characteristic of blood from ankylosing spondylitis patients. According to the report, matched synovial fluid samples from ankylosing spondylitis patients were significantly enriched for the disease-linked clones. Some motif variants had previously been reported in the synovial fluid and blood of reactive arthritis patients, which suggests shared mechanisms of disease initiation.

The sequencer was an Illumina HiSeq 2500. Quantitative 5'-RACE with molecular barcodes was used to prepare TCR beta libraries. As for the authors' bioinformatics: A new computational method based on a probabilistic model of VDJ rearrangement was used to identify disease-linked TCR variants. The raw public reads went through TCRdb reprocessing: fastp at Q25, MiXCR clone calling, in-frame beta chains kept. Records with the same CDR3 protein are collapsed into one entry carrying the most frequent genes and DNA. The V and J calls reflect TCRdb's pipeline rather than the authors' work. The sample records around 540,000 distinct CDR3 sequences, about 13% of which are singletons. The ten largest clones capture 6.8% of the sample. The germline V gene gives CDR1 as SGDLS and CDR2 as YYNGEE. V is clipped by 3 bases and J by 0 bases, and the sequence between their germline boundaries is 25 bases long. The CDR3 holds 21 amino acids from the cysteine to the phenylalanine. Just CDR3 DNA is preserved here, 63 bases in frame from base 1.

The rearranged chain carries TRBV9 and TRBJ2-6; the D gene cannot be resolved reliably. The clonotype was recovered from a male donor with ankylosing spondylitis. Source material: blood, either unsorted or a sorted T cell fraction (not recorded which). CDR3 sequence: CASSAVTPRSGFSSGANVLTF. The sequence in DNA is TGTGCCAGCAGCGCCGTAACCCCGAGATCCGGCTTCAGCTCTGGGGCCAACGTCCTGACTTTC.